This T cell receptor beta chain was identified in a study of blood T cells in healthy people across ages. Study results and limitations: Considered underestimates were the diversity estimates obtained from one million T cells.

In the case of this clonotype: Its antigen is undetermined. This may be a read error: a much more frequent sequence differs by one nucleotide.

Next came a second PCR, run for about 7 to 12 cycles, which used a sample-barcoded 5' primer along with a J-beta primer mix. Each CDR3 protein is one row after TCRdb ran MiXCR on the 5' RACE reads. The profile shows 1.5 million to 2 million distinct CDR3 sequences, just under 50% of them singletons. CDR3 size: 14 residues. Looked up from germline, CDR1 is SGHTA and CDR2 is FQGNSA. Input material: blood. The sequence was obtained from a woman aged 40 to 50 in good health. The V gene is TRBV7-2, the J gene TRBJ2-5; D remains ambiguous. The DNA end is a closer match to TRBJ2-1, so the J assignment may be wrong. The CDR3 spells CASSPQVGQETQFF. CDR3 nucleotides: TGTGCCAGCAGCCCCCAGGTCGGGCAAGAGACCCAGTTCTTC.